This paragraph reports one T cell receptor beta chain. The antigen is unknown. The data are from a study of tumor-infiltrating lymphocytes in localized non-small cell lung cancer. At the level of the study: Several tumor histologies, both smoking statuses, and some post-neoadjuvant chemotherapy samples were included. Resected tumor was paired with non-adjacent uninvolved lung from the same patient. General study findings and limits: Technical variation could not be separated from intratumor heterogeneity here. Immunotypes IM1 and IM2 had similar TCR-derived T-cell fractions.

Germline CDR1 and CDR2: LGHNA and YNFKEQ. Trimming shortened V by 1 base and J by 5 bases, and 10 bases separated the two germline ends. CDR3 length: 14 amino acids. Produced via immunoSEQ multiplex PCR; TCRdb's table is partial and in-frame only. The repertoire holds over 9,000 clones, with roughly 85% as singletons. The sequencing input was uninvolved lung tissue not adjacent to the tumor. The chain is built from TRBV4-2 and TRBJ2-3, with D perhaps TRBD2 (6 bases). The sequence was obtained from a human donor with non-small cell lung cancer. This CDR3 reads CASSQAVRGDTQYF. As DNA, the CDR3 is TGTGCCAGCAGCCAAGCGGTGCGGGGAGATACGCAGTATTTT.